The rows below give T cell receptor beta chains drawn from one sample of a study of T cell changes during pregnancy in multiple sclerosis. Profiled with immunoSEQ multiplex PCR; TCRdb holds only in-frame clones, not every one. The table includes roughly 40,000 clones, more than 90% detected once. Sequenced material: CD4+ T cells from peripheral blood mononuclear cells, taken in the second trimester of pregnancy. The source is a female donor in good health, enrolled as a control in a pregnancy study. Both conserved end residues are part of each CDR3. A D gene is named only where the DNA matches it firmly. Some rows have no size entry. The others give once, few or many, or a class for an expanded clone.

length: 16; J: TRBJ1-3; D: -; V: TRBV19; size: -; CDR3: CASSRDGMSSGNTIYF; DNA: TGTGCCAGTAGTAGAGACGGGATGAGCTCTGGAAACACCATATATTTT
length: 13; J: TRBJ1-5; D: -; V: TRBV6-5; size: few; CDR3: CASSPSKEQPQHF; DNA: TGTGCCAGCAGCCCCTCTAAAGAGCAGCCCCAGCATTTT
length: 13; J: TRBJ1-2; D: TRBD1; V: TRBV10-3; size: -; CDR3: CAIRATGAEGYTF; DNA: TGTGCCATCAGAGCGACAGGGGCGGAGGGCTACACCTTC
length: 15; J: TRBJ2-2; D: TRBD1; V: TRBV5-6; size: -; CDR3: CASSSTGGGTGELFF; DNA: TGTGCCAGCAGTTCGACAGGGGGCGGCACCGGGGAGCTGTTTTTT
length: 14; J: TRBJ2-1; D: TRBD2; V: TRBV10-3; size: -; CDR3: CAISGTSALNEQFF; DNA: TGTGCCATCAGTGGGACTAGCGCATTGAATGAGCAGTTCTTC
length: 13; J: TRBJ1-2; D: TRBD1; V: TRBV30; size: -; CDR3: CAWSLDRGHGYTF; DNA: TGTGCCTGGAGTCTCGACAGGGGGCATGGCTACACCTTC
length: 17; J: TRBJ2-7; D: -; V: TRBV19; size: -; CDR3: CASSRIVDRSRPNEQYF; DNA: TGTGCCAGTAGTCGGATAGTAGACAGGTCGCGTCCCAACGAGCAGTACTTC
length: 14; J: TRBJ2-5; D: -; V: TRBV9; size: -; CDR3: CASSVVGLGETQYF; DNA: TGTGCCAGCAGCGTAGTTGGACTGGGAGAGACCCAGTACTTC
length: 13; J: TRBJ1-1; D: -; V: TRBV5-6; size: medium-sized; CDR3: CASSPGGGTEAFF; DNA: TGTGCCAGCAGCCCGGGAGGGGGCACTGAAGCTTTCTTT
length: 14; J: TRBJ2-7; D: TRBD1; V: TRBV27; size: -; CDR3: CASSWDRGGYEQYF; DNA: TGTGCCAGCAGTTGGGACAGGGGGGGGTACGAGCAGTACTTC
length: 13; J: TRBJ2-7; D: -; V: TRBV7-2; size: -; CDR3: CASSFNGQYEQYF; DNA: TGTGCCAGCAGCTTTAACGGACAGTACGAGCAGTACTTC
length: 15; J: TRBJ2-7; D: -; V: TRBV6-5; size: once; CDR3: CASSYAVLGTYEQYF; DNA: TGTGCCAGCAGTTACGCGGTCCTAGGGACATACGAGCAGTACTTC
length: 14; J: TRBJ1-1; D: TRBD1; V: TRBV6-5; size: -; CDR3: CASSTQQGYTEAFF; DNA: TGTGCCAGCAGTACACAACAGGGGTACACTGAAGCTTTCTTT
length: 17; J: TRBJ2-3; D: -; V: TRBV12-2; size: -; CDR3: CASRYAMTSRASDTQYF; DNA: TGTGCAAGTCGCTACGCCATGACTAGTCGAGCCTCAGATACGCAGTATTTT
length: 14; J: TRBJ2-7; D: TRBD2; V: TRBV2; size: -; CDR3: CASMVLAGPYEQYF; DNA: TGTGCCAGCATGGTACTAGCGGGACCCTACGAGCAGTACTTC
length: 14; J: TRBJ1-1; D: -; V: TRBV6-6; size: -; CDR3: CASSSDRVNSEAFF; DNA: TGTGCCAGCAGCTCAGACCGGGTGAATTCTGAAGCTTTCTTT
length: 16; J: TRBJ2-7; D: TRBD2; V: TRBV19; size: -; CDR3: CASSTPGLAGTYEQYF; DNA: TGTGCCAGTAGTACTCCGGGACTAGCGGGAACCTACGAGCAGTACTTC
length: 14; J: TRBJ2-4; D: TRBD1; V: TRBV18; size: -; CDR3: CASSTGQGGNIQYF; DNA: TGTGCCAGCTCAACAGGACAGGGTGGAAACATTCAGTACTTC
length: 13; J: TRBJ1-1; D: TRBD1; V: TRBV6-5; size: -; CDR3: CASNRGQGTEAFF; DNA: TGTGCCAGCAATAGGGGACAGGGGACGGAAGCTTTCTTT
length: 14; J: TRBJ1-2; D: -; V: TRBV6-5; size: -; CDR3: CASSLRAQQGGYTF; DNA: TGTGCCAGCAGTCTGCGGGCCCAGCAAGGTGGCTACACCTTC
length: 11; J: TRBJ2-5; D: -; V: TRBV6-1; size: -; CDR3: CAASLQETQYF; DNA: TGTGCCGCGTCTCTCCAAGAGACCCAGTACTTC
length: 17; J: TRBJ2-2; D: -; V: TRBV12-5; size: -; CDR3: CASGLHRGALNTGELFF; DNA: TGTGCTAGTGGTTTACATCGGGGGGCACTCAACACCGGGGAGCTGTTTTTT
length: 16; J: TRBJ1-1; D: -; V: TRBV9; size: -; CDR3: CASSGGGAGRNTEAFF; DNA: TGTGCCAGCAGCGGAGGTGGGGCAGGGCGGAACACTGAAGCTTTCTTT
length: 13; J: TRBJ1-5; D: -; V: TRBV28; size: -; CDR3: CASRRQRNQPQHF; DNA: TGTGCCAGCAGACGACAGCGCAATCAGCCCCAGCATTTT
length: 14; J: TRBJ1-6; D: -; V: TRBV7-8; size: -; CDR3: CASSLLGSRTPLHF; DNA: TGTGCCAGCAGCTTATTGGGTTCTAGGACACCCCTCCACTTT
length: 13; J: TRBJ1-5; D: -; V: TRBV7-3; size: -; CDR3: CASSRGRGDPQHF; DNA: TGTGCCAGCTCCCGGGGCAGGGGAGATCCCCAGCATTTT
length: 14; J: TRBJ1-1; D: -; V: TRBV7-2; size: -; CDR3: CASSLGWGGAEAFF; DNA: TGTGCCAGCAGCTTAGGATGGGGGGGGGCTGAAGCTTTCTTT
length: 16; J: TRBJ2-1; D: -; V: TRBV4-3; size: -; CDR3: CASSQGRASSYNEQFF; DNA: TGCGCCAGCAGCCAAGGGAGGGCTAGCTCCTACAATGAGCAGTTCTTC
length: 13; J: TRBJ2-1; D: -; V: TRBV9; size: -; CDR3: CASSAGFYNEQFF; DNA: TGTGCCAGCAGCGCGGGGTTCTACAATGAGCAGTTCTTC
length: 15; J: TRBJ1-5; D: TRBD1; V: TRBV4-2; size: -; CDR3: CASSQDGDSNQPQHF; DNA: TGTGCCAGCAGCCAAGATGGGGACAGTAATCAGCCCCAGCATTTT
length: 13; J: TRBJ2-7; D: -; V: TRBV5-1; size: -; CDR3: CASSLGPGGEQYF; DNA: TGCGCCAGCAGCTTGGGGCCGGGTGGGGAGCAGTACTTC
length: 15; J: TRBJ2-5; D: TRBD2; V: TRBV7-9; size: -; CDR3: CASSFGGGASETQYF; DNA: TGTGCCAGCAGCTTCGGCGGGGGGGCCTCAGAGACCCAGTACTTC
length: 13; J: TRBJ1-2; D: TRBD1; V: TRBV10-3; size: -; CDR3: CAIRLQGGYGYTF; DNA: TGTGCCATCAGACTGCAGGGGGGCTATGGCTACACCTTC
length: 15; J: TRBJ2-2; D: TRBD1; V: TRBV11-2; size: -; CDR3: CASSFDRGQTGELFF; DNA: TGTGCCAGCAGCTTCGACAGGGGGCAGACCGGGGAGCTGTTTTTT
length: 15; J: TRBJ2-4; D: -; V: TRBV11-3; size: once; CDR3: CASSLGGATVGIQYF; DNA: TGTGCCAGCAGCTTAGGGGGAGCCACCGTGGGCATTCAGTACTTC
length: 15; J: TRBJ2-1; D: TRBD1; V: TRBV19; size: once; CDR3: CASSSGQAPNNEQFF; DNA: TGTGCCAGTAGTAGTGGACAGGCGCCCAACAATGAGCAGTTCTTC
length: 14; J: TRBJ1-2; D: -; V: TRBV19; size: -; CDR3: CASSSPGTISGYTF; DNA: TGTGCCAGTTCTAGTCCTGGGACAATAAGTGGCTACACCTTC
length: 19; J: TRBJ2-1; D: TRBD2; V: TRBV28; size: -; CDR3: CASSTPWTSGSFSYNEQFF; DNA: TGTGCCAGCAGTACGCCCTGGACTAGCGGGAGTTTCTCCTACAATGAGCAGTTCTTC
length: 15; J: TRBJ1-2; D: TRBD1; V: TRBV7-2; size: -; CDR3: CASSLWHRGNYGYTF; DNA: TGTGCCAGCAGCTTATGGCACAGGGGGAACTATGGCTACACCTTC
length: 17; J: TRBJ2-1; D: -; V: TRBV21-1; size: -; CDR3: CASTKTRDRVVDNEQFF; DNA: TGTGCCAGCACCAAGACAAGAGACAGGGTGGTGGACAATGAGCAGTTCTTC
length: 17; J: TRBJ2-3; D: -; V: TRBV7-6; size: -; CDR3: CASSLGINQRGTDTQYF; DNA: TGTGCCAGCAGCTTAGGGATTAACCAACGGGGCACAGATACGCAGTATTTT
length: 15; J: TRBJ2-5; D: TRBD1; V: TRBV15; size: -; CDR3: CATSRSTGVRETQYF; DNA: TGTGCCACCAGCAGATCGACAGGGGTAAGGGAGACCCAGTACTTC
length: 17; J: TRBJ2-1; D: TRBD2; V: TRBV5-4; size: -; CDR3: CASSPGTSGQVYNEQFF; DNA: TGTGCCAGCAGCCCCGGGACTAGCGGGCAAGTGTACAATGAGCAGTTCTTC
length: 14; J: TRBJ2-7; D: TRBD2; V: TRBV11-2; size: -; CDR3: CASSPRLAGGEQYF; DNA: TGTGCCAGCAGCCCCAGACTAGCGGGAGGGGAGCAGTACTTC
length: 14; J: TRBJ1-3; D: TRBD1; V: TRBV6-6; size: -; CDR3: CATRDRATGNTIYF; DNA: TGTGCCACCCGGGACAGGGCGACTGGAAACACCATATATTTT
length: 14; J: TRBJ1-1; D: TRBD1; V: TRBV7-2; size: -; CDR3: CASSHRDRDTEAFF; DNA: TGTGCCAGCAGCCACCGGGACAGGGATACTGAAGCTTTCTTT